Listed here are 10 T cell receptor beta chains from one sample, sequenced in a study of blood T cells in healthy people across ages. For the second PCR, which ran for roughly 7 to 11 cycles, a sample-barcoded 5' primer and a J-beta primer mix were used. MiXCR, run by TCRdb on the 5' RACE reads, gives a single entry per CDR3 protein. The table includes a few hundred thousand distinct CDR3 sequences, 25% to 30% detected once. The sample consisted of blood. The receptors here all came from a woman between 70 and 85 years old in good health.

CDR3 DNA: TGTGCCAGCAGCCCCCTCGGGGCCCCCACTGAAGCTTTCTTT. It specifies CASSPLGAPTEAFF. The chain employs TRBV13 and TRBJ1-1; D might be TRBD1 (5 bases). Trimming shortened V by 5 bases and J by 4 bases, and 14 bases separated the two germline ends. Germline V CDR1 and CDR2: PRHDT, FYEKMQ (reference sequence). CDR3 length: 14 amino acids.

Only a few counts were recorded for this clonotype. The chain is built from TRBV7-2 and TRBJ2-5; D remains unclear. The DNA matches TRBJ2-7 better at its end, which makes the J call doubtful. This CDR3 comprises 11 residues. Germline CDR1 and CDR2: SGHTA and FQGNSA. CDR3 sequence reads: CASSPRDEQYF. In DNA, the CDR3 is TGTGCCAGCAGCCCTAGGGACGAGCAGTACTTC.

This clonotype has just a few counts. As the CDR3 is not closed by the conserved phenylalanine or tryptophan, this likely results from a read error. This chain uses TRBV12-3 or TRBV12-4 with TRBJ2-2, with a weak D call TRBD2 (5 bases). This CDR3 contains 15 residues. CDR3 nucleotides: TGTGCCAGCAGTTTCGGGGAATCGAACTCCGGGGAGCTGTTTTCT. Encoded protein: CASSFGESNSGELFS.

This clonotype was detected once. This chain links TRBV29-1 with TRBJ1-2, with D hard to call. V was shortened by 3 bases and J by 0 bases, with 11 bases between the two germline ends. The V gene's germline CDR1 is SQVTM and CDR2 ANQGSEA. The CDR3 is 14 amino acids. The CDR3: CSVDGLASNYGYTF. In nucleotides, the CDR3 is TGCAGCGTTGATGGGCTTGCATCTAACTATGGCTACACCTTC.

A few counts support this clonotype. The CDR3: CASSSPGLIVTQYF. The CDR3 coding sequence is TGTGCCAGCAGTTCCCCGGGACTAATAGTAACGCAGTATTTT. The chain employs TRBV6-5 and TRBJ2-3, with 7 bases fitting TRBD2. This CDR3 has 14 residues. V gave up 4 bases and J gave up 9 bases; unmatched junction bases: 10. CDR1 is MNHEY and CDR2 is SVGAGI in the germline V gene.

The rearrangement uses TRBV5-1 and TRBJ1-2; TRBD1 matches at 7 bases. Germline V gene data show CDR1 as SGHRS and CDR2 as YFSETQ. The V segment lost 4 bases and the J segment 4 bases; nucleotides outside the gene matches: 7. This CDR3 has 14 amino acids. The CDR3 loop is CASSLRRDSYGYTF. In nucleotides, the CDR3 is TGCGCCAGCAGCCTAAGACGGGACAGCTATGGCTACACCTTC.

This clonotype was picked up a small number of times. The chain carries TRBV29-1 and TRBJ1-4; no reliable D call. The CDR3 runs 14 residues. Germline CDR1 and CDR2: SQVTM and ANQGSEA. V lost 7 bases, J lost 4 bases, and 16 bases lay in between. DNA of the CDR3: TGCAGCGCCCTCGACCTTGACCTTAATGAAAAACTGTTTTTT. Amino acids: CSALDLDLNEKLFF.

The chain employs TRBV12-3 or TRBV12-4 and TRBJ2-5; 8 nucleotides line up with TRBD1. With 9 bases clipped from V and 1 base from J, the junction kept 10 bases outside the gene matches. CDR3 length: 15 residues. The CDR3 DNA sequence: TGTGCCAGTTCTGGACAGGGCACTTTCCAAGAGACCCAGTACTTC. Encoded protein: CASSGQGTFQETQYF.

This clonotype was counted only a few times. The chain combines TRBV2 with TRBJ2-5; tentatively, D is TRBD2 (5 bases). CDR1 and CDR2 from the germline V gene are SNHLY and FYNNEI. Trimming took 6 bases from V and 5 from J, leaving 13 bases between them. There are 13 residues in the CDR3. CDR3 nucleotides: TGTGCCAGCAGCTATACCGGGATGGAGACCCAGTACTTC. Its protein product is CASSYTGMETQYF.

This chain joins TRBV19 and TRBJ2-5; 8 bases line up with TRBD1. The CDR3 is made up of 16 amino acids. V was clipped by 8 bases and J by 2 bases; unmatched bases: 13. Per germline, CDR1 LNHDA and CDR2 SQIVND (reference sequence). CDR3 in amino acids: CASGELGTGIQETQYF. The CDR3 region has the DNA TGTGCCAGTGGTGAATTAGGGACAGGAATACAAGAGACCCAGTACTTC.